The entry below gives a single T cell receptor (beta chain) sequence along with its context. This entry belongs to a study of T cell changes during pregnancy in multiple sclerosis. Assay: immunoSEQ multiplex PCR; the TCRdb copy retains only in-frame clones and omits some. The data show over 50,000 clones, roughly 87% seen once. This material consisted of peripheral blood, taken in the first trimester of pregnancy. The TCR sequence derives from a female donor with multiple sclerosis, enrolled in a pregnancy study.

The CDR3: CASSLDTSYEQYF. DNA for the CDR3: TGTGCCAGCAGTCTGGACACTTCCTACGAGCAGTACTTC. The chain joins TRBV27 to TRBJ2-7; tentative D call: TRBD1 (5 bases). This CDR3 is built from 13 residues. V was clipped by 5 bases and J by 1 base, with 9 bases between them. The germline V gene has CDR1 MNHEY and CDR2 SMNVEV (reference sequence).